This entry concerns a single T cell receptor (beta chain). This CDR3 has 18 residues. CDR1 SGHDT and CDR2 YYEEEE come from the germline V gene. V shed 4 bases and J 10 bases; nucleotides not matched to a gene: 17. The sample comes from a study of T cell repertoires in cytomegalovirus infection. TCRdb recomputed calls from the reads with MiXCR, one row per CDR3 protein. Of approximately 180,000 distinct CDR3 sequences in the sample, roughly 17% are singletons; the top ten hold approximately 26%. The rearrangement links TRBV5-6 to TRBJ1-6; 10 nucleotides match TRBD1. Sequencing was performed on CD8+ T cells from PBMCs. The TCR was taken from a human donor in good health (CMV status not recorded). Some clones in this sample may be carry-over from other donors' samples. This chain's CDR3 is CASSPVGTGVVFGSPLHF. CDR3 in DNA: TGTGCCAGCAGCCCCGTGGGGACAGGGGTAGTCTTCGGCTCACCCCTCCACTTT.